This paragraph reports one TCR beta chain. No antigen is known for it. Base qualities are missing; no much larger clone stands one base away. The cohort comprised more than 550 healthy bone marrow donors. Cohort members were all nominally healthy when sampled, although unrecorded immune exposures were likely present. The donor was CMV seronegative and was included in the group of a few hundred seronegative cohort members. Every donor gave a peripheral blood sample, and the peripheral blood mononuclear cells from that sample were used for TCR beta sequencing. Genomic DNA extraction from the blood cell samples was performed with the Qiagen DNeasy Blood Extraction Kit. The library was obtained by the immunoSEQ multiplex PCR assay. For the multiplex PCR, a mixture combining 60 forward primers for TCR Vbeta segments and 13 reverse primers for TCR Jbeta segments was used. Amplification of the CDR3 region of rearranged TCR beta genes was performed with a multiplex PCR assay on genomic DNA. On the Illumina HiSeq System, the amplified TCR beta libraries were sequenced as 87-base-pair reads. The study's own analysis went as follows. A later analysis tallied tens of millions of unique TCR beta chains across the 550 to 850 repertoires, and some 10 million of those chains were shared by two or more donors. To remove PCR and sequencing errors, raw reads were error-corrected and collapsed into unique sequences using a nearest-neighbor algorithm that merged closely related sequences. To assign V, D and J gene segments, CDR3 sequences were aligned to IMGT reference sequences. For a sequence to be retained, at least a six-nucleotide match to both a V gene segment and a J gene segment was required. A rearrangement was called productive if the CDR3 had no stop codons and remained in frame with V and J, and every other rearrangement was called non-productive. Following IMGT convention, CDR3 was defined as the stretch from the second conserved V-encoded cysteine up to the conserved J-encoded phenylalanine. The earlier analysis of roughly 590 of the donors excluded sequences that lacked an unambiguous match to a single V gene segment. In an earlier analysis of 587 of the donors, V segments were called functional above 56.7% productive rearrangements and were called segregating when the between-donor standard deviation exceeded 5%. A statistical classification framework was built to diagnose cytomegalovirus status from the catalog of TCR beta chain sequences. A later analysis assigned V and J genes by comparing TCR nucleotide sequences with IMGT/GENE-DB human TR gene sequences. A later analysis assigned CDR3 sequences and most-parsimonious VDJ recombination scenarios with the TCRdist pipeline. A later analysis defined each TCR beta chain by its CDR3 amino acid sequence plus V-gene family, and excluded reads lacking a unique V-gene family. To address suspected cross-contamination and a sequencing artifact, a later analysis removed roughly 640 highly shared, low-generation-probability nucleotide sequences. In a later analysis, a clonal expansion index was calculated for each public chain from normalized within-repertoire ranks of inferred template counts. In a later analysis, generation probabilities were computed with a VDJ recombination model fitted to out-of-frame rearrangements, and the resulting probabilities were checked against IGoR. A later analysis scored TCR-TCR, TCR-HLA and TCR-CMV co-occurrence with hypergeometric tests, applying a repertoire-size bias correction to TCR pairs. A later analysis estimated false discovery rates by permuting HLA or CMV assignments 20 times. A later analysis grouped co-occurring TCRs with DBSCAN, adding TCRdist sequence similarity when clustering within HLA-allele-positive subsets. Repertoires with fewer than 30,000 or more than 120,000 public chains were left out of co-occurrence clustering, as were a handful of repertoires with anomalous nucleotide sharing. Not all clones reach the TCRdb copy of this immuneACCESS table, which keeps in-frame sequences only. Checked studies attribute under half of the gap to unresolved V genes and leave the rest unexplained. The V and J calls and clone size are taken from that table; D and trimming were inferred from the DNA. The sample table shows some 130,000 clones, and around 80% are seen once. In total, the top ten clones hold about 2% of the sample.

The sample originates from a study of cytomegalovirus exposure and HLA in healthy donors (dated by TCRdb to about 2017). For the study in its entirety: An earlier analysis of approximately 590 of the donors reported roughly 270 Gb of sequence data and 117 million unique TCR beta sequences from 190 million or so T cells. An early release that covered fewer than 800 HLA-typed donors contained about 300 gigabases of sequencing data and tens of millions of unique TCR sequences. Of the 300 to 500 genotyped donors, 70% to 90% were placed in the genetic ancestry cluster associated with self-reported Caucasian donors. The study was designed to test whether signatures of past pathogen exposure could be identified by cataloging public T cell receptors. The study profiled the T cell repertoires of about 640 subjects by immunosequencing and related them to cytomegalovirus serostatus. Besides the first cohort of roughly 660 subjects, a separate validation cohort made up of 120 different subjects was used. To predict cytomegalovirus infection status, the study brought together high-throughput TCR immunosequencing, statistical association of individual TCRs with disease status, and machine learning. To study patterns of TCR occurrence, a later analysis re-analyzed previously published TCR beta repertoires from hundreds of donors and added high-resolution HLA genotyping. Rather than using new phenotypic data, the later analysis identified candidate immune exposures from TCR beta sequences and from how often those sequences occurred across donors. In an earlier analysis of roughly 580 of the donors, high-throughput TCR beta sequencing was used to judge whether each TCR beta V gene segment behaved as functional or pseudogenic. Donor age, sex, ethnicity and CMV serostatus were compiled alongside the repertoire data. A later genetic analysis used genome-wide SNP genotypes for about three fifths of the 666 donors, treating that subset as a discovery cohort. Every repertoire in the discovery cohort had been generated on one and the same sequencing platform. HLA typing covered class I and class II loci at four-digit resolution. The number of typed donors differed by locus: roughly 629-630 for A, B, C, DRB1 and DQB1; 522 for DQA1; about 600 for DPA1; and 400 to 480 for DPB1. Several DR-DQ haplotypes were handled as single units for association and clustering because linkage in the cohort was strong. Among some 400 genotyped donors of the cohort, an average of around 250,000 unique TCR beta nucleotide sequences was sequenced per donor, of which approximately 18% were non-productive. Findings and caveats that apply to the study as a whole: Some IMGT-functional V segments, including TRBV6-2 and TRBV6-3, could not be told apart with the 87-base-pair reads, so those segments were excluded. A further reported finding was that TCR beta sequences accurately predicted the HLA-A and HLA-B alleles for most subjects in the first cohort. Because HLA typing was unavailable for some donors at each locus, only the typed subset was used in association tests. Correlated functional status among segregating V segments might reflect linkage disequilibrium, but an unknown experimental factor could not be ruled out. In a later analysis, the rate of TCR association differed among HLA loci, with DRB1 alleles having the most associated TCRs and HLA-C alleles having the fewest. Several of the top co-occurrence clusters appeared to be linked to parvovirus B19, influenza, CMV and Epstein-Barr virus, according to a later analysis. A later genetic analysis associated a missense DCLRE1C variant with V-gene and J-gene trimming of TCR beta chains, and an independent cohort replicated the association. In this cohort, only TCR beta chains were sequenced, and detectable features were limited by the absence of alpha or paired-chain data. When HLA alleles, especially DR and DQ, strongly co-occurred, attributing TCR associations to individual alleles was difficult. Immune exposure information for the cohort was limited to CMV serostatus. In a later analysis, 15,000 to 20,000 TCR beta sequences were associated with specific HLA alleles at a false discovery rate of 0.05. Across donors, most TCR sequences were observed very rarely, whereas some public TCRs were present in many individuals. Cytomegalovirus status was reported to be diagnosed by the classifier with high specificity and sensitivity in both the original and validation cohorts. A later genetic analysis reported fewer N-insertions in productive TCRs among donors in an Asian-associated ancestry cluster than the approximately 700-donor mean. The sequencing pipeline was judged likely to have produced a cluster of highly shared sequence variants as a technical artifact. In an earlier analysis of around 600 of the donors, most TCR beta V segments were observed in productive rearrangements about 87% or about 30% of the time, broadly matching IMGT annotations. The study listed 164 TCR beta chains as associated with cytomegalovirus. A few of the identified cytomegalovirus-associated TCR beta chains were confirmed in vitro to be specific for cytomegalovirus antigens. It was suggested by the authors that the approach could potentially be generalized to other disease states and immunological phenotypes. A later analysis found that HLA-associated TCR beta chains were more clonally expanded and had lower generation probabilities than equally common non-associated chains. The presence/absence analyses assumed that sequencing depth was roughly uniform across donors, and that assumption may not be true. Over 15 rarely observed V segments, including chromosome 9 orphons, were excluded from the earlier analysis of approximately 600 of the donors because counts were too low. A later analysis found that most CMV-associated TCR beta chains appeared HLA-restricted, with HLA associations seemingly driven largely by CMV exposure.

The CDR3, from cysteine to phenylalanine, totals 15 residues. Only the CDR3 DNA stays, 45 bases, in frame from base 1. CDR1 and CDR2 were assigned from the germline V gene as KGHSH and LQKENI. V has 6 bases trimmed and J has 1 base trimmed; junction bases matching no gene number 5. The sequenced material came from PBMCs. The clonotype originates from a man aged 18 to 30 in good health and CMV-seronegative. The chain is encoded by TRBV18 joined to TRBJ2-7; 11 nucleotides in the junction match TRBD2. For the CDR3, the sequence is CASSLGLAESYEQYF. The DNA sequence is as follows: TGTGCCAGCTCCCTGGGACTAGCGGAGTCCTACGAGCAGTACTTC.